This T cell receptor beta chain appears in the sequencing data of a study of cytomegalovirus exposure and HLA in healthy donors. Study-level results: Some V segments (TRBV6-2 and TRBV6-3 among them) were excluded as indistinguishable.

With regard to this clone: The target antigen is unknown. This same CDR3 is encoded by further DNA sequences in the sample.

PCR amplification relied on 60 Vbeta primers (plus 13 Jbeta primers). Produced via immunoSEQ multiplex PCR; TCRdb's table is partial and in-frame only. The sample lists tens of thousands of clones, around 78% seen once, with 1.4% in the top ten. In germline, CDR1 is ENHRY, CDR2 SYGVKD. This CDR3 has 13 residues. V lost 10 bases to trimming and J lost 1 base, with 13 bases between them. All donors participated as healthy donors of bone marrow. Sequenced material: PBMCs. The chain employs TRBV10-3 and TRBJ1-1, with a tentative D call TRBD1 (6 bases). The source is a female donor in good health and CMV-seronegative. The CDR3 DNA sequence: TGTGCCACAAAAGACAGGCCGAACACTGAAGCTTTCTTT. Amino acid sequence: CATKDRPNTEAFF.